This T cell receptor (beta chain) was sequenced for a study of blood T cells in healthy people across ages. Trimming took 6 bases from V and 4 from J, leaving 13 bases between them. CDR1 is SNHLY and CDR2 is FYNNEI in the germline V gene. The CDR3 has 14 amino acids. Per sample, at least 5.5 micrograms of total RNA were extracted. A second PCR of roughly 7 to 11 cycles used a sample-barcoded 5' primer and a J-beta primer mix. A template-switch adaptor containing 12 random nucleotides labeled each cDNA molecule. Sequencing yielded, for each sample, at least 2.5 million paired-end reads carrying CDR3. TCRdb reanalysed the 5' RACE reads using MiXCR and keeps one entry per CDR3 protein. The sample carries around 620,000 distinct CDR3 sequences, 27% recorded once.

What was sequenced was blood. The gene calls are TRBV2 and TRBJ2-1; D possibly corresponds to TRBD1 (6 bases). The origin of this receptor is a woman in her 70s in good health. The CDR3 sequence: CASRAGTPYNEQFF. CDR3 bases: TGTGCCAGCAGGGCCGGGACACCTTACAATGAGCAGTTCTTC. Full variable domain (rest looked up from reference TRBV2 and TRBJ2-1): EPEVTQTPSHQVTQMGQEVILRCVPISNHLYFYWYRQILGQKVEFLVSFYNNEISEKSEIFDDQFSVERPDGSNFTLKIRSTKLEDSAMYFCASRAGTPYNEQFFGPGTRLTVL.